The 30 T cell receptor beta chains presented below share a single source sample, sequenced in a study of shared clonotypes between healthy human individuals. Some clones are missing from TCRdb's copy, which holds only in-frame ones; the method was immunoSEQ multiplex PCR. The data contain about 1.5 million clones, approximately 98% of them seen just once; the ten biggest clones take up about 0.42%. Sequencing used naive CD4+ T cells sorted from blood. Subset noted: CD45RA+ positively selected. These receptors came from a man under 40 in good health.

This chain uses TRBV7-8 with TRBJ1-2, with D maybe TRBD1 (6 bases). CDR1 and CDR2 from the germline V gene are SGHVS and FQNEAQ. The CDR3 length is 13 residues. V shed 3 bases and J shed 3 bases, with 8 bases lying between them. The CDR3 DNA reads TGTGCCAGCAGCTTCCCAGGGGACTATGGCTACACCTTC. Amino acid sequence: CASSFPGDYGYTF.

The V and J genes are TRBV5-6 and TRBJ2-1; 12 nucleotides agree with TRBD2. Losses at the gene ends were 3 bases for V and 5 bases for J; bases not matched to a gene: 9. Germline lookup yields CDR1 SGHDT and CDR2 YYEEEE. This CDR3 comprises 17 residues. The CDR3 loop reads CASSSKLAGGPNNEQFF. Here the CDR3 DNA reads TGTGCCAGCAGCTCTAAGCTAGCGGGAGGGCCGAACAATGAGCAGTTCTTC.

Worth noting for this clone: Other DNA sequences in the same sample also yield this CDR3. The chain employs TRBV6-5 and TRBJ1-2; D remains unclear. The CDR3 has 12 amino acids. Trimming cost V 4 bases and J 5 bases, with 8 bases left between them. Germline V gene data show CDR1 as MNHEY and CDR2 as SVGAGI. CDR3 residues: CASSLGGYGYTF. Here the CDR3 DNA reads TGTGCCAGCAGTTTAGGAGGGTATGGCTACACCTTC.

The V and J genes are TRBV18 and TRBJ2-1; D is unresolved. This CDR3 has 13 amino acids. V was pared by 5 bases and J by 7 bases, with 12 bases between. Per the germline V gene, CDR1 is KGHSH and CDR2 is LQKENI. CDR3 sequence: CASSSPFGNEQFF. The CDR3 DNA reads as TGTGCCAGCTCATCCCCGTTCGGTAATGAGCAGTTCTTC.

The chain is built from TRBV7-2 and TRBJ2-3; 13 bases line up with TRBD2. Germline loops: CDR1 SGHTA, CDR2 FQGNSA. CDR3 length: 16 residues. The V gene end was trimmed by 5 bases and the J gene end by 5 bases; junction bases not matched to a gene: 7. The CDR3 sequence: CASSQLAGGPLDTQYF. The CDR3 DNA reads TGTGCCAGCAGCCAACTAGCGGGAGGGCCCTTAGATACGCAGTATTTT.

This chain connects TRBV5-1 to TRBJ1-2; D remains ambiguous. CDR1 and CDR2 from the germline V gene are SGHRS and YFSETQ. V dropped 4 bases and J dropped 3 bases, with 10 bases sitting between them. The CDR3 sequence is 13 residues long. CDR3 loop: CASSHGVDYGYTF. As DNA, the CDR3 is TGCGCCAGCAGCCACGGCGTCGACTATGGCTACACCTTC. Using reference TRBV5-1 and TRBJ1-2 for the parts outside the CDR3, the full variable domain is KAGVTQTPRYLIKTRGQQVTLSCSPISGHRSVSWYQQTPGQGLQFLFEYFSETQRNKGNFPGRFSGRQFSNSRSEMNVSTLELGDSALYLCASSHGVDYGYTFGSGTRLTVV.

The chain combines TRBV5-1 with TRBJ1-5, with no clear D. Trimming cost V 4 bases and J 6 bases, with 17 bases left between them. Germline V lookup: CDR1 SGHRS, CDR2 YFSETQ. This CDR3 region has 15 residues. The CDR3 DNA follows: TGCGCCAGCAGCCCCCGTGGAGGGAGCGCTCAGCCCCAGCATTTT. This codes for CASSPRGGSAQPQHF.

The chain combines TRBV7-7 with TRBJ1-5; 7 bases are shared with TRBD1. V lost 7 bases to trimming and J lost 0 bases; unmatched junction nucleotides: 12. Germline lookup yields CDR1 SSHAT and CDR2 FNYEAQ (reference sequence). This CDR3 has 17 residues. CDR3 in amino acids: CASKLLDRSLSNQPQHF. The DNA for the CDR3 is TGTGCCAGCAAGTTACTGGACAGGAGTCTTAGCAATCAGCCCCAGCATTTT.

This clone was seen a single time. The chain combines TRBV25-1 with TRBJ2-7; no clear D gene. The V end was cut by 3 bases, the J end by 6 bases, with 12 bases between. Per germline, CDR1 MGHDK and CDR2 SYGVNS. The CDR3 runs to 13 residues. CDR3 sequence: CASSDPGRGEQYF. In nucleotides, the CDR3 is TGTGCCAGCAGTGATCCCGGGCGTGGCGAGCAGTACTTC.

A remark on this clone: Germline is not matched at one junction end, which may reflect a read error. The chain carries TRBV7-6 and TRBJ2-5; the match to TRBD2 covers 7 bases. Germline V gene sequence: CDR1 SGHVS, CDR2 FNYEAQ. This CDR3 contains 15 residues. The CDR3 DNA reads TGTGCCAGCAACTTAGGAACTAGCGAACAAGAGACCCAGTACTTC. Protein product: CASNLGTSEQETQYF.

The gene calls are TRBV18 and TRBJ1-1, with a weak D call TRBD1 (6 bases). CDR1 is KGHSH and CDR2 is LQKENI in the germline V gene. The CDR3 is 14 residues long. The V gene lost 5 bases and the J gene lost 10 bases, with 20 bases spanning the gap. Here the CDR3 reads CASSTPQGRGGAFF. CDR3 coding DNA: TGTGCCAGCTCAACCCCTCAGGGGAGAGGCGGAGCTTTCTTT.

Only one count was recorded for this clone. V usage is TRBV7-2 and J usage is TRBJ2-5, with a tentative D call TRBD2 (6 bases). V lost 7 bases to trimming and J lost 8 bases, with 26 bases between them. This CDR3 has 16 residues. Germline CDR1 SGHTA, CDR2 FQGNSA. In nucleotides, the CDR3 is TGTGCCAGCACCGTCCGTTTGGGACTCGACTTGAGCACCCAGTACTTC. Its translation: CASTVRLGLDLSTQYF.

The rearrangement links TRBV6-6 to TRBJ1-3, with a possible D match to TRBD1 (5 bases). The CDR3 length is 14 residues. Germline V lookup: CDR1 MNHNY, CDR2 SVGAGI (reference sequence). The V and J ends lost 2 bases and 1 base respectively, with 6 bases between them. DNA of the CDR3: TGTGCCAGCAGTTACGGACATTCTGGAAACACCATATATTTT. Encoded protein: CASSYGHSGNTIYF.

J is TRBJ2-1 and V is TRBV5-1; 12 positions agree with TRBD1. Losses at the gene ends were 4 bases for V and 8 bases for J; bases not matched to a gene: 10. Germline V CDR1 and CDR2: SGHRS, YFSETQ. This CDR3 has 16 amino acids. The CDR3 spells CASSRTGQGAIDEQFF. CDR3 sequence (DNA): TGCGCCAGCAGCCGGACGGGACAGGGGGCGATCGATGAGCAGTTCTTC.

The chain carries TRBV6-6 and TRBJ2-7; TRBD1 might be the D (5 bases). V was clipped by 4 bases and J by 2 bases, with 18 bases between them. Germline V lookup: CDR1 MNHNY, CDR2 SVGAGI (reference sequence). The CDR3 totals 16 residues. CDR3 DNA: TGTGCCAGCAGTTCTAGTCCGGCCGGACATACCTACGAGCAGTACTTC. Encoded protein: CASSSSPAGHTYEQYF.

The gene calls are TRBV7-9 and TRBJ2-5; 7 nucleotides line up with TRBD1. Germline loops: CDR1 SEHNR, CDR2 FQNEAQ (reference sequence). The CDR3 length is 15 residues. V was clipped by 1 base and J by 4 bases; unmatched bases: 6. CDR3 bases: TGTGCCAGCAGCTTAGGAGACAGGGATCGAGAGACCCAGTACTTC. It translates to CASSLGDRDRETQYF.

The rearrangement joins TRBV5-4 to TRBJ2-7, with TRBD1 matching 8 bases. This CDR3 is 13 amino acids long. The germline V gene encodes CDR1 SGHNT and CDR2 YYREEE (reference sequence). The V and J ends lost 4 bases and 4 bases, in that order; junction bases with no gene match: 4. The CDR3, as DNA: TGTGCCAGCAGCATGGGACAGGTATACGAGCAGTACTTC. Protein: CASSMGQVYEQYF.

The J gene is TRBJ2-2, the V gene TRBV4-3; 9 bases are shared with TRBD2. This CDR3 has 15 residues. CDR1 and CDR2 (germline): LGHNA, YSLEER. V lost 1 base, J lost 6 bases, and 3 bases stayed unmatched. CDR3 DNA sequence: TGCGCCAGCAGCCAAGGGACTAGCGTCGCCGGGGAGCTGTTTTTT. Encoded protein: CASSQGTSVAGELFF.

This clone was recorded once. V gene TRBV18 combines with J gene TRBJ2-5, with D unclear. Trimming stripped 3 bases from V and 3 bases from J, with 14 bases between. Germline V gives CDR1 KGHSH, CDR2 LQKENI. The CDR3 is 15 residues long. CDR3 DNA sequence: TGTGCCAGCTCACCTCGGACGTTTGGGAAAGAGACCCAGTACTTC. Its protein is CASSPRTFGKETQYF.

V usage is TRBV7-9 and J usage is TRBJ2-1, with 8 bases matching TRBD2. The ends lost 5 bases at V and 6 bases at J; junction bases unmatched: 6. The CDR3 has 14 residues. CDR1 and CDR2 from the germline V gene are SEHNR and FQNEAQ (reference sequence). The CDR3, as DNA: TGTGCCAGCAGCGGAAGCGGGGGACTCAATGAGCAGTTCTTC. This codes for CASSGSGGLNEQFF.

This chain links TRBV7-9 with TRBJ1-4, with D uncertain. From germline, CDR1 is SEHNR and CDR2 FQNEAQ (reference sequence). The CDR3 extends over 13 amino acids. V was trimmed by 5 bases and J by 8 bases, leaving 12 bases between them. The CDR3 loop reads CASSLTLREKLFF. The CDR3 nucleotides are TGTGCCAGCAGCCTCACCCTTAGGGAAAAACTGTTTTTT.

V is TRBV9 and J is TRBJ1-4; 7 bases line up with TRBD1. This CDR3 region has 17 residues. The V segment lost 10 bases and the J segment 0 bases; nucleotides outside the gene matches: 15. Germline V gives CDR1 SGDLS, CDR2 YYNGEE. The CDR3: CASKRGDREPTNEKLFF. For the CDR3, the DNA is TGTGCCTCCAAGCGAGGAGACAGGGAACCAACTAATGAAAAACTGTTTTTT. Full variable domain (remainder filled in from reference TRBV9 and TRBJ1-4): DSGVTQTPKHLITATGQRVTLRCSPRSGDLSVYWYQQSLDQGLQFLIQYYNGEERAKGNILERFSAQQFPDLHSELNLSSLELGDSALYFCASKRGDREPTNEKLFFGSGTQLSVL.

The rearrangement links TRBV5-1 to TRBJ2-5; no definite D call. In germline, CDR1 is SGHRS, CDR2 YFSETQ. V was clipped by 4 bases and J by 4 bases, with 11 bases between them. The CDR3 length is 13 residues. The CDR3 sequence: CASSKLIGETQYF. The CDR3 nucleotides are TGCGCCAGCAGCAAGTTAATTGGAGAGACCCAGTACTTC.

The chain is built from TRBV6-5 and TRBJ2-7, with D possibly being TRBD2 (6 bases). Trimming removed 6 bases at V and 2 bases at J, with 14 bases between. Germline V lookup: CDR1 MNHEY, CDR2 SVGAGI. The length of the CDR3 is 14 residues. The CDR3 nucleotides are TGTGCCAGCAGCCCCGGGACTGATACCTACGAGCAGTACTTC. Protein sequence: CASSPGTDTYEQYF.

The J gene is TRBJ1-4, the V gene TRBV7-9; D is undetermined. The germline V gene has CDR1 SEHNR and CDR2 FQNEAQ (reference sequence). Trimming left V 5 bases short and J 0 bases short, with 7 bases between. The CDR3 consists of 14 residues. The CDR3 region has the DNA TGTGCCAGCAGCCCAGTTGCAACTAATGAAAAACTGTTTTTT. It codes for CASSPVATNEKLFF.

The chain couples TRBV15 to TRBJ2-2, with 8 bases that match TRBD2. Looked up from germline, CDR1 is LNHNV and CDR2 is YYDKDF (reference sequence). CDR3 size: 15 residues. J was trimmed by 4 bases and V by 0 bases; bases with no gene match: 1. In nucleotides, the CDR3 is TGTGCCACCAGCAGAGATGGGACTAGCACCGGGGAGCTGTTTTTT. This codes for CATSRDGTSTGELFF.

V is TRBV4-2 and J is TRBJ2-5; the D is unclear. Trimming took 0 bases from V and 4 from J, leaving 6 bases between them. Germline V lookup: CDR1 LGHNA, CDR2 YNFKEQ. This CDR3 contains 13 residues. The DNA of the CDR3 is TGTGCCAGCAGCCAAGAGGTGGTAGAGACCCAGTACTTC. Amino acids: CASSQEVVETQYF.

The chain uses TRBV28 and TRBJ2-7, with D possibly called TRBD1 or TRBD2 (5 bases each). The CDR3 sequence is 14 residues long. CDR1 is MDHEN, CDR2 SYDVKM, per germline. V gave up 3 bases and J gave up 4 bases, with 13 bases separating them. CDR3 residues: CASSFLTGQYEQYF. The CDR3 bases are TGTGCCAGCAGTTTCCTGACGGGGCAGTACGAGCAGTACTTC.

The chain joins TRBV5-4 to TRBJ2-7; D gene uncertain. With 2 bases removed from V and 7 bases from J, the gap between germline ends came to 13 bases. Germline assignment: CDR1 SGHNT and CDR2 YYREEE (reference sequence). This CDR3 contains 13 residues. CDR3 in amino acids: CASSLGPMREQYF. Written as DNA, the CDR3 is TGTGCCAGCAGCTTAGGTCCTATGAGGGAGCAGTACTTC.

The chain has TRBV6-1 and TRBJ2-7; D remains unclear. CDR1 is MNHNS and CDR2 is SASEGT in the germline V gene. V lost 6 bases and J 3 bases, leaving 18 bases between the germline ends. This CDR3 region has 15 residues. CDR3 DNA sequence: TGTGCCAGCAGCGCGACGGGTGGTCAGCACTACGAGCAGTACTTC. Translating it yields CASSATGGQHYEQYF.